This entry features one TCR beta chain sequence. This clone was picked up many times. Its antigen is currently not known. Nothing much larger sits one base from this clone, and base qualities are not available. The donors belonged to the validation cohort of around 110 subjects, which was separate from the 666-subject first cohort. The library relied on the immunoSEQ multiplex PCR assay. As for how the authors treated the data: A statistical classification framework was built to diagnose cytomegalovirus status from the catalog of TCR beta chain sequences. Here the immuneACCESS table is served through TCRdb, limited to in-frame sequences with V and J called. Missing clones are a known gap in these copies; in checked studies unresolved V genes cover under half, and the rest lacks a known reason. V, J and clone size were drawn from that table, and D and trimming were deduced from the DNA. The sample contains 250,000 or so clones, approximately 84% of them found a single time. The ten largest account for around 12% of the sample.

The data originate from a study of cytomegalovirus exposure and HLA in healthy donors (TCRdb year 2017). In the study overall: The approximately 710 repertoires of the first cohort and the 110 or so validation repertoires were produced on the same platform, according to a later analysis. In addition to the first cohort of 666 subjects, a separate validation cohort of approximately 130 different subjects was used. The study was designed to test whether signatures of past pathogen exposure could be identified by cataloging public T cell receptors. To predict cytomegalovirus infection status, the study brought together high-throughput TCR immunosequencing, statistical association of individual TCRs with disease status, and machine learning.

Here is what the overall study found, with its caveats: A later analysis lacked HLA typing for the validation cohort, so it scored co-occurrence in that cohort across all 110 or so repertoires. In the study, 150 to 200 TCR beta chains were listed as associated with cytomegalovirus. Subsequent analysis determined that TCRs grouped into clusters in the first cohort also showed a tendency toward co-occurrence across the approximately 110 validation repertoires, and approximately 94% of cluster scores exceeded 0. Most TCR sequences were seen in very few donors, while some public TCRs were found in many individuals. It was suggested by the authors that the approach could potentially be generalized to other disease states and immunological phenotypes. A few of the identified cytomegalovirus-associated TCR beta chains were confirmed in vitro to be specific for cytomegalovirus antigens. The classifier was reported to diagnose cytomegalovirus status with high specificity and sensitivity in both the original cohort and the validation cohort.

The sequence was obtained from a man aged 18 to 29 in good health and CMV-seropositive. Input material: PBMCs.

The sequenced DNA is TGTGCCAGCAGTGAAGCCCTGGCGGGAGGTACAGATACGCAGTATTTT. Translated, this is CASSEALAGGTDTQYF. The chain joins TRBV2 to TRBJ2-3; 8 central bases correspond to TRBD2. Trimmed from V: 0 bases; trimmed from J: 3 bases; junction bases lacking a gene match: 5. Taken from cysteine to phenylalanine, the CDR3 has 16 residues. Here the CDR3 DNA is all that survives: 48 bases in frame from base 1. As encoded in the germline V gene, CDR1 is SNHLY while CDR2 is FYNNEI.